This T cell receptor (beta chain) was observed in a study of early T cells in non-severe SARS-CoV-2 infection. Each single cDNA molecule received a unique molecular identifier. MiXCR, applied by TCRdb to the 5' RACE reads, yields one record per CDR3 protein. The table records around 71,000 distinct CDR3 sequences, 10% of them present only once. This CDR3 contains 16 residues. Per the germline V gene, CDR1 is SGHVS and CDR2 is FQNEAQ. With V trimmed by 4 bases and J by 0 bases, 4 bases remained unmatched. This receptor was identified in an adult who was a healthcare worker with PCR-confirmed SARS-CoV-2 infection or an uninfected control (not recorded which). Source: whole blood, taken at baseline. This sequence joins TRBV7-8 and TRBJ2-1, with TRBD2 matching 9 bases. The CDR3 is CASSSFSGSSYNEQFF. The DNA for the CDR3 is TGTGCCAGCAGCTCCTTTAGCGGGAGCTCCTACAATGAGCAGTTCTTC.